A single sample is the source of the 22 T cell receptor beta chains below, sequenced in a study of blood T cell repertoires in COVID-19. Only in-frame clones appear in the TCRdb table, and some are missing; sequencing was by immunoSEQ multiplex PCR. This sample has about 280,000 clones, with roughly 87% found just once. What was sequenced was peripheral blood. The receptor set was obtained from a woman aged 45-65 years who had recovered from COVID-19.

V gene TRBV7-2 combines with J gene TRBJ2-5; 12 bases are a match to TRBD2. J lost 7 bases, V lost 4 bases, and 4 bases had no gene match. CDR1 is SGHTA and CDR2 is FQGNSA in the germline V gene. This CDR3 region has 14 residues. The CDR3 loop reads CASSSGLAGWTQYF. The CDR3 DNA sequence: TGTGCCAGCAGCTCCGGACTAGCGGGGTGGACCCAGTACTTC.

The rearrangement links TRBV27 to TRBJ1-5, with a possible D match to TRBD1 (6 bases). Between the trimmed V and J ends, which lost 5 bases and 0 bases, there was a span of 11 bases. The CDR3 extends over 15 amino acids. Germline values: CDR1 MNHEY, CDR2 SMNVEV (reference sequence). Here the CDR3 reads CASSPWTDSNQPQHF. In nucleotides, the CDR3 is TGTGCCAGCAGTCCCTGGACAGATAGCAATCAGCCCCAGCATTTT.

This chain connects TRBV18 to TRBJ1-2, with D possibly TRBD1 on 5 matching bases. This CDR3 is built from 17 residues. Germline CDR1 is KGHSH and CDR2 is LQKENI. Trimming pared 5 bases from V and 5 bases from J, leaving 24 bases between. The CDR3 DNA sequence: TGTGCCAGCTCAACGCCAGAGTTACGGGACTCCCGTTATGGCTACACCTTC. This translates into CASSTPELRDSRYGYTF.

The table lists this clone with a few counts. V is TRBV12-3 or TRBV12-4 and J is TRBJ1-2; D not resolved. V was pared by 2 bases and J by 4 bases, with 5 bases between. The CDR3 runs to 12 residues. CDR3 amino acids: CASSLNSYGYTF. The CDR3 DNA is TGTGCCAGCAGTTTAAACAGCTATGGCTACACCTTC.

The chain recombines TRBV18 with TRBJ2-3; D uncertain. Germline lookup yields CDR1 KGHSH and CDR2 LQKENI. Trimming removed 2 bases from V and 0 bases from J, with 9 bases in between. The CDR3 runs to 15 residues. The CDR3 loop reads CASSPKTASTDTQYF. CDR3 bases: TGTGCCAGCTCACCAAAAACAGCTAGCACAGATACGCAGTATTTT.

This sequence joins TRBV5-1 and TRBJ2-1, with 14 bases lining up with TRBD2. Per germline, CDR1 SGHRS and CDR2 YFSETQ. The V segment lost 2 bases and the J segment 0 bases; nucleotides outside the gene matches: 4. CDR3 size: 18 residues. This CDR3 is CASSFGGTSGSSYNEQFF. The CDR3 DNA follows: TGCGCCAGCAGCTTCGGTGGGACTAGCGGGAGCTCCTACAATGAGCAGTTCTTC.

The chain carries TRBV4-3 and TRBJ1-4; weak D call: TRBD1 (5 bases). The CDR3 has 16 amino acids. Trimming removed 1 base at V and 5 bases at J, with 14 bases between. The germline V gene encodes CDR1 LGHNA and CDR2 YSLEER. The DNA of the CDR3 is TGCGCCAGCAGCCAAGTGGCGGCAGGGAACAATGAAAAACTGTTTTTT. It translates to CASSQVAAGNNEKLFF.

CDR3 residues: CASHPYFGVYEQYF. In DNA form, the CDR3 reads TGTGCCAGCCACCCCTATTTCGGAGTCTACGAGCAGTACTTC. The genes are TRBV6-5 and TRBJ2-7; D is undetermined. V was shortened by 8 bases and J by 3 bases, with 17 bases between the two germline ends. Germline CDR1 and CDR2: MNHEY and SVGAGI. The CDR3 totals 14 residues.

The chain recombines TRBV7-9 with TRBJ2-5; tentative D call: TRBD2 (6 bases). In germline, CDR1 is SEHNR, CDR2 FQNEAQ (reference sequence). Trimming left V 5 bases short and J 4 bases short, with 17 bases between. The CDR3 contains 15 residues. Here the CDR3 DNA reads TGTGCCAGCAGCGGCCTAGCGTTACCTCCAGAGACCCAGTACTTC. Protein: CASSGLALPPETQYF.

The chain couples TRBV30 to TRBJ1-4; no clear D gene. This CDR3 comprises 16 residues. CDR1 is GTSNPN, CDR2 SVGIG, per germline (reference sequence). Deletions cut 4 bases from V and 0 bases from J, with 15 bases between. In DNA, the CDR3 is TGTGCCTGGAAAACGACAAGGCCTGCAACTAATGAAAAACTGTTTTTT. Its translation: CAWKTTRPATNEKLFF.

The V gene is TRBV5-1, the J gene TRBJ2-3; D is unclear. The CDR3 consists of 13 residues. CDR1 is SGHRS and CDR2 is YFSETQ in the germline V gene. Trimming pared 2 bases from V and 6 bases from J, leaving 10 bases between. In DNA form, the CDR3 reads TGCGCCAGCAGCTTTCAAACCAGTGATACGCAGTATTTT. Translated: CASSFQTSDTQYF.

The J gene is TRBJ2-5, the V gene TRBV4-1, with D maybe TRBD2 (5 bases). Germline CDR1 and CDR2: MGHRA and YSYEKL. V was trimmed by 2 bases and J by 0 bases, leaving 10 bases between them. There are 15 residues in the CDR3. The DNA for the CDR3 is TGCGCCAGCAGCCAACAATCCGGGAACCAAGAGACCCAGTACTTC. Protein product: CASSQQSGNQETQYF.

The chain links TRBV6-5 to TRBJ1-1; TRBD1 aligns across 7 bases. V lost 7 bases, J lost 2 bases, and 10 bases stayed unmatched. The CDR3 is made up of 15 amino acids. CDR1 MNHEY and CDR2 SVGAGI come from the germline V gene. In DNA form, the CDR3 reads TGTGCCAGCATTCGGCATCAGGGGGAAAACACTGAAGCTTTCTTT. Translated: CASIRHQGENTEAFF.

V usage is TRBV30 and J usage is TRBJ2-2; 11 nucleotides align to TRBD2. With V trimmed by 4 bases and J by 2 bases, 3 bases remained unmatched. Germline-derived CDR1 and CDR2 are GTSNPN and SVGIG (reference sequence). This CDR3 comprises 15 residues. The CDR3 bases are TGTGCCTGGACTAGCGGGAGGACCAACACCGGGGAGCTGTTTTTT. Its protein is CAWTSGRTNTGELFF.

The chain carries TRBV5-5 and TRBJ1-1; D is unresolved. V was clipped by 0 bases and J by 10 bases, with 7 bases between them. The CDR3 runs to 11 residues. Per germline, CDR1 SGHKS and CDR2 YYEKEE (reference sequence). The CDR3 region is CASSLARGAFF. CDR3 DNA: TGTGCCAGCAGCTTGGCCCGAGGAGCTTTCTTT.

The rearrangement uses TRBV6-5 and TRBJ1-1; 7 bases fit TRBD1. The V gene end was trimmed by 5 bases and the J gene end by 5 bases; junction bases not matched to a gene: 8. The CDR3 length is 14 residues. Germline CDR1 reads MNHEY; CDR2 reads SVGAGI. The CDR3 loop reads CASSTGPRGTEAFF. DNA of the CDR3: TGTGCCAGCAGTACCGGGCCCAGGGGGACTGAAGCTTTCTTT.

V and J are TRBV9 and TRBJ2-1, with TRBD2 matching over 10 bases. V was pared by 2 bases and J by 9 bases, with 5 bases of the junction left unmatched. The CDR3 runs to 14 residues. Germline CDR1 and CDR2: SGDLS and YYNGEE. The CDR3, as DNA: TGTGCCAGCAGCGTTCTAGCGGGAGTCTCTGAGCAGTTCTTC. It codes for CASSVLAGVSEQFF.

This chain connects TRBV7-2 to TRBJ2-5; 12 bases line up with TRBD1. This CDR3 region has 15 residues. Trimming took 6 bases from V and 5 from J; bases not matched to a gene: 7. The germline gives CDR1 SGHTA, CDR2 FQGNSA. The CDR3 coding sequence is TGTGCCAGCAGTTCCCGGGACAGGGGGCGGGAGACCCAGTACTTC. It is translated as CASSSRDRGRETQYF. Combining the CDR3 with reference TRBV7-2 and TRBJ2-5 gives the whole variable domain GAGVSQSPSNKVTEKGKDVELRCDPISGHTALYWYRQSLGQGLEFLIYFQGNSAPDKSGLPSDRFSAERTGGSVSTLTIQRTQQEDSAVYLCASSSRDRGRETQYFGPGTRLLVL.

The rearrangement joins TRBV9 to TRBJ2-1; 8 bases are a match to TRBD2. CDR3 length equals 15 residues. V was clipped by 6 bases and J by 6 bases; unmatched bases: 11. Germline CDR1 SGDLS, CDR2 YYNGEE. Here the CDR3 DNA reads TGTGCCAGCACCTTGTCGGGGAGCGGGAGCAATGAGCAGTTCTTC. The encoded protein is CASTLSGSGSNEQFF.

The J gene is TRBJ2-1, the V gene TRBV29-1, with 7 bases fitting TRBD2. The length of the CDR3 is 12 residues. Germline CDR1 SQVTM, CDR2 ANQGSEA. V gave up 4 bases and J gave up 7 bases; unmatched junction bases: 4. The CDR3 sequence: CSVVGGSNEQFF. The CDR3 DNA is TGCAGCGTTGTGGGCGGGAGTAATGAGCAGTTCTTC.

This clone was counted between two and nine times. The chain joins TRBV5-4 to TRBJ2-5; D is undetermined. The germline gives CDR1 SGHNT, CDR2 YYREEE (reference sequence). The CDR3 runs 14 residues. Trimming removed 0 bases at V and 0 bases at J, with 6 bases between. The CDR3 DNA reads as TGTGCCAGCAGCTTGGAACCGGACCAAGAGACCCAGTACTTC. This encodes CASSLEPDQETQYF.

The chain has TRBV9 and TRBJ1-3; 12 nucleotides align to TRBD1. V was clipped by 4 bases and J by 1 base; unmatched bases: 3. Looked up from germline, CDR1 is SGDLS and CDR2 is YYNGEE. CDR3 length: 16 residues. The chain's CDR3 is CASSLGQGASGNTIYF. In nucleotides, the CDR3 is TGTGCCAGCAGCCTGGGACAGGGGGCTTCTGGAAACACCATATATTTT.